This TCR beta chain was retrieved from a study of neurological immune-mediated disorders. One entry per CDR3 protein, called by TCRdb with MiXCR from the 5' RACE reads. The table has tens of thousands of distinct CDR3 sequences, almost 4% seen once. This clonotype was seen repeatedly, ten times or more. The antigen is not known. PBMCs numbering 2 million and stored at -80 C yielded the unsorted libraries. Study results and limitations: None of the CDR3 amino acid sequences of expanded clones recurred across subjects, suggesting private repertoires in all groups.

Losses at the gene ends were 1 base for V and 3 bases for J; bases not matched to a gene: 8. Germline V lookup: CDR1 SGHRS, CDR2 YFSETQ. The CDR3 is 16 amino acids. The chain combines TRBV5-1 with TRBJ2-5, with 8 positions matching TRBD2. Input material: PBMCs. The TCR was taken from a man younger than 45 with multiple sclerosis. CDR3 loop: CASSLPSGGGEETQYF. The CDR3 region has the DNA TGCGCCAGCAGCTTGCCGAGCGGGGGCGGAGAAGAGACCCAGTACTTC.